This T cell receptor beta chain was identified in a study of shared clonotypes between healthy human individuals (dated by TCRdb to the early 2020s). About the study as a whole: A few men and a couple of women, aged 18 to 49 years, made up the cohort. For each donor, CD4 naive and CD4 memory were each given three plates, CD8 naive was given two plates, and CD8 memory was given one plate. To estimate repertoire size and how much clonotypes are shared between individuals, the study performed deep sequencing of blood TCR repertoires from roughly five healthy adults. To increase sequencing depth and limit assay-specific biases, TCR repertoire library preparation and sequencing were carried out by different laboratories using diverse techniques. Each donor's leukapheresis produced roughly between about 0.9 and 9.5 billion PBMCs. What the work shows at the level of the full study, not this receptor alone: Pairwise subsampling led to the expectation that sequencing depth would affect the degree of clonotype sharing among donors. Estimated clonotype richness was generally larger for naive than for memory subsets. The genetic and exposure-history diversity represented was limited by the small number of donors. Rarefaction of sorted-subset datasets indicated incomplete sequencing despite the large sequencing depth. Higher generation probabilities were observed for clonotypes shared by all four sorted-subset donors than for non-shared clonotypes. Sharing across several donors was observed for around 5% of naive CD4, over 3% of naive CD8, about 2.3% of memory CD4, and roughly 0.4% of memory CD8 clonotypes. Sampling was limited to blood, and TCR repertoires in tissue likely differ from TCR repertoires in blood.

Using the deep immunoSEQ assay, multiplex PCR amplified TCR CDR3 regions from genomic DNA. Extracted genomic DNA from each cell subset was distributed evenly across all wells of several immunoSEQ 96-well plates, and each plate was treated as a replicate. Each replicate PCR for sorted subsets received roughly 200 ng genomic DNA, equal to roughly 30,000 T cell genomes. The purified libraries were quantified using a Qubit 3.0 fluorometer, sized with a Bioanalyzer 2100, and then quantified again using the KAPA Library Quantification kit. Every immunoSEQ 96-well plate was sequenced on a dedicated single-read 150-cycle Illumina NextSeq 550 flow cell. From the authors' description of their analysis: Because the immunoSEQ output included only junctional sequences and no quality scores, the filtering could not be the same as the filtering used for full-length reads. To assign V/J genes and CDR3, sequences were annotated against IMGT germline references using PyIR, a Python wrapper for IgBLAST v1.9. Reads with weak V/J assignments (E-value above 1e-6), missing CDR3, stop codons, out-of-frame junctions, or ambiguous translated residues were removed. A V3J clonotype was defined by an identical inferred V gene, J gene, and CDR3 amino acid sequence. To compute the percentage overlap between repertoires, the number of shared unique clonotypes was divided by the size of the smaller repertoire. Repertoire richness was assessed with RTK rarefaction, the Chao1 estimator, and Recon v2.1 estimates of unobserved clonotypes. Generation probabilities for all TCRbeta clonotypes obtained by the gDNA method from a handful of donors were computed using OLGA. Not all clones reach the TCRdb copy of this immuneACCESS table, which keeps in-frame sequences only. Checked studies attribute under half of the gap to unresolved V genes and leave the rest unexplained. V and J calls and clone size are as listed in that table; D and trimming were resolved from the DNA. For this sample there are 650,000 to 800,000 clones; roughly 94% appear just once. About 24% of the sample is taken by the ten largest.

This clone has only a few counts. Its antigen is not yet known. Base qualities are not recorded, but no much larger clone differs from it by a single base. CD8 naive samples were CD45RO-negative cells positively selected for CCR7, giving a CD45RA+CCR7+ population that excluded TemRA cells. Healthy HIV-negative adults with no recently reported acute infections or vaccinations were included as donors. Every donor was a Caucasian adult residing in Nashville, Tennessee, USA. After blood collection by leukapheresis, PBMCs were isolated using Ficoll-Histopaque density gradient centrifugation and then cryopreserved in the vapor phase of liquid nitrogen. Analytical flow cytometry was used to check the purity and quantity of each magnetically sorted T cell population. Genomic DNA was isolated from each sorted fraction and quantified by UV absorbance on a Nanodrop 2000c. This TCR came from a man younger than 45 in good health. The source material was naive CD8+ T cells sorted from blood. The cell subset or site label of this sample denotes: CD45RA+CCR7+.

This receptor has the CDR3 CASSIARGNEQFF. At the DNA level, the sequence is TGTGCCAGTAGTATTGCGCGCGGCAATGAGCAGTTCTTC. The rearrangement combines TRBV19 with TRBJ2-1; no D segment can be confidently identified. Via the germline V gene (reference sequence), CDR1 is LNHDA and CDR2 SQIVND. The CDR3, from cysteine to phenylalanine, totals 13 residues. Just CDR3 DNA is preserved here, 39 bases in frame from base 1. V is reduced by 3 bases and J by 6 bases, leaving a spacing of 9 bases between them.